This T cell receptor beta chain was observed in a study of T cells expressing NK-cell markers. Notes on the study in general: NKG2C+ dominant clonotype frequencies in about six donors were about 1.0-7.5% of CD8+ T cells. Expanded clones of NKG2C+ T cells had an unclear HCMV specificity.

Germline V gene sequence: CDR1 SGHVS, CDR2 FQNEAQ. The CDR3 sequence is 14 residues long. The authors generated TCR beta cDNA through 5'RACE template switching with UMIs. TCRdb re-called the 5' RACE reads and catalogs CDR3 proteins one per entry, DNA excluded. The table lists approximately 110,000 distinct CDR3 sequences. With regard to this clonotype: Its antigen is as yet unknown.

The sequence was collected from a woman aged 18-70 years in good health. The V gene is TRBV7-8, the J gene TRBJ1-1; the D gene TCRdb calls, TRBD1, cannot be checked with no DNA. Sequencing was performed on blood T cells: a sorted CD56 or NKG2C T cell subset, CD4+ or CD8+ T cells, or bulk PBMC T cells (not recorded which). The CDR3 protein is CASTGLGGPTEAFF.